What follows are 18 T cell receptor beta chains derived from one specimen sequenced in a study of shared clonotypes between healthy human individuals. The repertoire was sequenced with immunoSEQ multiplex PCR; TCRdb's copy has only in-frame clones and lacks some. The table lists approximately 2,300,000 clones, just under 95% of them singletons. The sample was naive CD4+ T cells from PBMCs. Subset meaning: CD45RA+ positively selected. These receptors were taken from a man younger than 35 in good health. Some clones in this sample may be carry-over from other donors' samples.

This clone was counted a single time. The chain has TRBV27 and TRBJ2-1; 8 bases are shared with TRBD2. The CDR3 spans 16 residues. V gave up 5 bases and J gave up 7 bases; unmatched junction bases: 13. The germline gives CDR1 MNHEY, CDR2 SMNVEV (reference sequence). CDR3 sequence reads: CASSTKLAVRANEQFF. Here the CDR3 DNA reads TGTGCCAGCAGTACTAAACTAGCGGTCCGGGCAAATGAGCAGTTCTTC.

The chain joins TRBV28 to TRBJ1-4; tentatively, D is TRBD1 (5 bases). The CDR3 contains 14 residues. Trimming shortened V by 3 bases and J by 7 bases, and 12 bases separated the two germline ends. Germline CDR1 MDHEN, CDR2 SYDVKM. In DNA form, the CDR3 reads TGTGCCAGCAGTTTTGTCGGGGGGAGTGAAAAACTGTTTTTT. Amino acids: CASSFVGGSEKLFF.

The chain couples TRBV4-3 to TRBJ2-3; 13 nucleotides line up with TRBD2. Germline trimming cut 5 bases from V and 6 bases from J; bases unmatched to any gene: 8. CDR1 is LGHNA, CDR2 YSLEER, per germline. This CDR3 is 16 amino acids long. The CDR3 spells CASSVRTSGSADTQYF. Written as DNA, the CDR3 is TGCGCCAGCAGCGTGCGGACTAGCGGGAGTGCGGATACGCAGTATTTT.

The V call is TRBV30, the J call TRBJ1-6; no definite D call. This CDR3 region has 15 residues. V was shortened by 2 bases and J by 8 bases, with 16 bases between the two germline ends. Germline CDR1 and CDR2: GTSNPN and SVGIG (reference sequence). CDR3 nucleotide sequence: TGTGCCTGGAGTAAACAGTTCTCCCCCCATTCACCCCTCCACTTT. It is translated as CAWSKQFSPHSPLHF. The complete variable domain, with remaining parts taken from reference TRBV30 and TRBJ1-6, reads SQTIHQWPATLVQPVGSPLSLECTVEGTSNPNLYWYRQAAGRGLQLLFYSVGIGQISSEVPQNLSASRPQDRQFILSSKKLLLSDSGFYLCAWSKQFSPHSPLHFGNGTRLTVT.

The chain joins TRBV28 to TRBJ1-3; D gene ambiguous. The ends were cut back, 4 bases at V and 2 bases at J, with 9 bases in the middle. This CDR3 spans 14 amino acids. In germline, CDR1 is MDHEN, CDR2 SYDVKM. CDR3 amino acids: CASSSPGTGNTIYF. CDR3 DNA sequence: TGTGCCAGCAGTTCCCCAGGTACTGGAAACACCATATATTTT. Full variable domain (missing parts from reference TRBV28 and TRBJ1-3): DVKVTQSSRYLVKRTGEKVFLECVQDMDHENMFWYRQDPGLGLRLIYFSYDVKMKEKGDIPEGYSVSREKKERFSLILESASTNQTSMYLCASSSPGTGNTIYFGEGSWLTVV.

The CDR3 loop reads CASSPRQGTTDTQYF. The CDR3 region has the DNA TGTGCCAGCAGCCCCCGACAGGGGACCACAGATACGCAGTATTTT. V usage is TRBV7-3 and J usage is TRBJ2-3; the match to TRBD1 covers 8 bases. Germline V gene data show CDR1 as SGHTA and CDR2 as FQGTGA. The CDR3 totals 15 residues. V shed 5 bases and J 2 bases; nucleotides not matched to a gene: 6.

The chain combines TRBV2 with TRBJ2-7; tentatively, D is TRBD2 (6 bases). Germline-derived CDR1 and CDR2 are SNHLY and FYNNEI. Trimming took 6 bases from V and 3 from J, leaving 9 bases between them. CDR3 size: 12 residues. CDR3 sequence (DNA): TGTGCCAGCAGGGCGGACTACTACGAGCAGTACTTC. Amino acid sequence: CASRADYYEQYF. Full variable domain (remainder filled in from reference TRBV2 and TRBJ2-7): EPEVTQTPSHQVTQMGQEVILRCVPISNHLYFYWYRQILGQKVEFLVSFYNNEISEKSEIFDDQFSVERPDGSNFTLKIRSTKLEDSAMYFCASRADYYEQYFGPGTRLTVT.

This clone appeared a single time. The J gene is TRBJ2-7, the V gene TRBV5-8; maybe TRBD1 (7 bases). The germline CDR1 and CDR2 sequences are SGHTS and YDEGEE. Deletions cut 2 bases from V and 2 bases from J, with 11 bases between. This CDR3 is 14 amino acids long. DNA of the CDR3: TGTGCCAGCAGCTTCACCAGGGGGGCCTACGAGCAGTACTTC. Its protein product is CASSFTRGAYEQYF.

This chain uses TRBV6-5 with TRBJ2-1; 8 bases align to TRBD2. The CDR3 has 13 amino acids. The ends lost 6 bases at V and 9 bases at J; junction bases unmatched: 7. Looked up from germline, CDR1 is MNHEY and CDR2 is SVGAGI. DNA of the CDR3: TGTGCCAGCAGGAGCCGGCTAGCGGGTGAGCAGTTCTTC. This encodes CASRSRLAGEQFF.

The rearrangement uses TRBV4-2 and TRBJ2-1; no firm D call. V was pared by 1 base and J by 3 bases, with 7 bases between. The CDR3 covers 14 residues. CDR1 and CDR2 from the germline V gene are LGHNA and YNFKEQ. The CDR3 DNA is TGTGCCAGCAGCCAAGTTCTTTTCTACAATGAGCAGTTCTTC. As protein: CASSQVLFYNEQFF.

The CDR3 reads CASSPANGGEKLFF. The CDR3 nucleotides are TGTGCCAGCTCACCTGCCAATGGAGGGGAAAAACTGTTTTTT. The rearrangement links TRBV18 to TRBJ1-4; D not certain. The V gene lost 3 bases and the J gene lost 8 bases, with 13 bases spanning the gap. CDR3 length: 14 amino acids. CDR1 and CDR2 (germline): KGHSH, LQKENI.

CDR3 in DNA: TGTGCCAGCAGAGGGAGGACCAAAAGGGACACCGGGGAGCTGTTTTTT. This sequence encodes CASRGRTKRDTGELFF. The gene calls are TRBV25-1 and TRBJ2-2; D is possibly TRBD2 (6 bases). This CDR3 region has 16 residues. Germline loops: CDR1 MGHDK, CDR2 SYGVNS. Trimming pared 6 bases from V and 3 bases from J, leaving 17 bases between.

This chain connects TRBV9 to TRBJ2-2; 9 nucleotides agree with TRBD2. CDR1 and CDR2 (germline): SGDLS, YYNGEE. V shed 7 bases, J shed 4 bases, and the junction held 8 bases outside the gene matches. The CDR3 extends over 15 amino acids. The CDR3: CASRSGSVPTGELFF. The CDR3, as DNA: TGTGCCAGCCGTAGCGGGAGCGTTCCCACCGGGGAGCTGTTTTTT.

The chain combines TRBV21-1 with TRBJ1-1. TRBV21-1 corresponds to a pseudogene. The CDR3 is 16 residues long. CDR3 in DNA: TGTGCCAGCAGCAAAGACGGGCCGAATGCTAACACTGAAGCTTTCTTT. It translates to CASSKDGPNANTEAFF.

The V call is TRBV5-1, the J call TRBJ2-3, with D perhaps TRBD2 (5 bases). The length of the CDR3 is 17 residues. The V gene lost 0 bases and the J gene lost 0 bases, with 14 bases spanning the gap. CDR1 is SGHRS and CDR2 is YFSETQ in the germline V gene. The CDR3 region has the DNA TGCGCCAGCAGCTTGGGTCTACGGGATCCTAGCACAGATACGCAGTATTTT. Translation gives CASSLGLRDPSTDTQYF.

The gene calls are TRBV27 and TRBJ2-7; TRBD2 aligns across 13 bases. This CDR3 has 16 residues. J lost 7 bases, V lost 3 bases, and 9 bases had no gene match. The germline CDR1 and CDR2 sequences are MNHEY and SMNVEV (reference sequence). The CDR3 DNA is TGTGCCAGCAGTTTCGGACTAGCGGGAGTTTATCGTGAGCAGTACTTC. Residues: CASSFGLAGVYREQYF.

The CDR3 DNA reads TGTGCCAGCAGCTCGTTTCGCGGGAGGGCGGGGAATGAGCAGTTCTTC. Amino acids: CASSSFRGRAGNEQFF. The genes are TRBV7-6 and TRBJ2-1; 9 bases match TRBD2. This CDR3 contains 16 residues. Germline V gene sequence: CDR1 SGHVS, CDR2 FNYEAQ. V was pared by 4 bases and J by 7 bases, with 11 bases of the junction left unmatched.

V gene TRBV28 combines with J gene TRBJ1-5; no reliable D call. The CDR3 is made up of 14 amino acids. Trimming shortened V by 3 bases and J by 1 base, and 7 bases separated the two germline ends. CDR1 MDHEN and CDR2 SYDVKM come from the germline V gene. DNA of the CDR3: TGTGCCAGCAGTTTTTACGTGAGCAATCAGCCCCAGCATTTT. It translates to CASSFYVSNQPQHF. Full variable domain (outside the CDR3, taken from reference TRBV28 and TRBJ1-5): DVKVTQSSRYLVKRTGEKVFLECVQDMDHENMFWYRQDPGLGLRLIYFSYDVKMKEKGDIPEGYSVSREKKERFSLILESASTNQTSMYLCASSFYVSNQPQHFGDGTRLSIL.